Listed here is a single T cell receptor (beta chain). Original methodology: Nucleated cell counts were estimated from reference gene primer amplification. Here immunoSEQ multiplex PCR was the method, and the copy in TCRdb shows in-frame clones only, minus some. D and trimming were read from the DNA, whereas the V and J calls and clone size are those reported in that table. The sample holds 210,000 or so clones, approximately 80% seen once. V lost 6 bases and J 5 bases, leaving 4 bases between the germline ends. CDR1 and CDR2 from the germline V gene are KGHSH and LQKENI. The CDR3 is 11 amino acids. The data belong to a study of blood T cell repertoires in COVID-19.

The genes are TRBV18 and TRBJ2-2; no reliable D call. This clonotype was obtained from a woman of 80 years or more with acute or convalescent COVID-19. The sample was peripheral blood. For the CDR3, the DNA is TGTGCCAGCTCGTATACCGGGGAGCTGTTTTTT. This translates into CASSYTGELFF.